The 29 T cell receptor beta chains below were found in one sample sequenced in a study of tumor-infiltrating lymphocytes in primary liver carcinoma. For blood RNA, unsorted whole blood served as the source, and germline DNA was extracted too. From approximately 450 ng total RNA, TCR beta cDNA was generated with a primer in the constant region. ARM-PCR, slightly modified, supplied the TCR beta libraries through three nested multiplex PCR rounds. Running ten to eleven cycles apiece, the first two PCR rounds relied on TRBV1-TRBV30 forward primers together with a C-beta reverse primer. From the multiplex PCR reads, TCRdb called clonotypes with MiXCR, one entry per CDR3 protein. The sample carries 180,000 or so distinct CDR3 sequences, 50% to 75% recorded once. Sequencing input: peripheral blood. The origin of the receptors is a man aged 35-49 years with primary liver carcinoma and hepatitis B virus infection.

Details on this clonotype: Compared with germline, one end of the junction differs, possibly owing to a read error. The CDR3 sequence is CNVEDFGLAGVYEQYF. The CDR3 DNA reads as TGCAACGTTGAAGATTTTGGACTAGCGGGAGTTTACGAGCAGTACTTC. The chain links TRBV29-1 to TRBJ2-7; 13 bases align to TRBD2. Germline V CDR1 and CDR2: SQVTM, ANQGSEA. The CDR3 runs to 16 residues.

Note on this clonotype: Its ends do not fully match the called genes, so a read error is possible. The chain employs TRBV11-1 and TRBJ2-7; 7 bases map to TRBD2. CDR1 and CDR2 from the germline V gene are SGHAT and FQDESV (reference sequence). The CDR3 runs 14 residues. The CDR3 DNA reads TGTGCCAGCAGCTTAACGGGACTATTCTACGAGCAATACTTC. Translated: CASSLTGLFYEQYF.

CDR3: CASSKWFEAHEQFF. The CDR3 DNA is TGTGCCAGCAGTAAGTGGTTTGAGGCACACGAGCAGTTCTTC. The V call is TRBV25-1, the J call TRBJ2-1; D remains unclear. Germline V gene lookup returns CDR1 MGHDK and CDR2 SYGVNS. With 5 bases removed from V and 10 bases from J, the gap between germline ends came to 18 bases. The CDR3 covers 14 residues.

The chain carries TRBV6-1 and TRBJ1-4, with 8 nucleotides matching TRBD1. The CDR3 spans 15 residues. Germline V gene lookup returns CDR1 MNHNS and CDR2 SASEGT. CDR3 nucleotides: TGTGCGGCGGAATCACAGGGGGCAACTAATGAAAAACTGTTTTTT. Translated: CAAESQGATNEKLFF.

This clonotype was counted at least ten times. V and J are TRBV11-2 and TRBJ2-2, with 8 positions matching TRBD1. CDR1 SGHAT and CDR2 FQNNGV come from the germline V gene. V lost 6 bases to trimming and J lost 0 bases; unmatched junction nucleotides: 9. The CDR3 sequence is 17 residues long. The CDR3 here is CASRPVRTGTNTGELFF. The CDR3 region has the DNA TGTGCCAGCAGACCGGTCAGGACAGGGACGAACACCGGGGAGCTGTTTTTT.

This clonotype was recorded a few times. The J gene is TRBJ2-4, the V gene TRBV4-2; 8 bases fit TRBD2. The V and J ends lost 0 bases and 0 bases, in that order; junction bases with no gene match: 7. Germline V gives CDR1 LGHNA, CDR2 YNFKEQ. The CDR3 runs 18 residues. The DNA of the CDR3 is TGTGCCAGCAGCCAAGATGCGGGAGGAAACCTAGCCAAAAACATTCAGTACTTC. Translating gives CASSQDAGGNLAKNIQYF.

The chain links TRBV10-3 to TRBJ2-7, with unresolved D. V lost 0 bases and J 6 bases, leaving 15 bases between the germline ends. CDR3 size: 15 residues. The germline CDR1 and CDR2 sequences are ENHRY and SYGVKD. CDR3 amino acids: CAISESSWPPSEQYF. For the CDR3, the DNA is TGTGCCATCAGTGAGTCGAGCTGGCCCCCCTCCGAGCAGTACTTC.

This clonotype came up once. One junction end disagrees with the germline gene, perhaps due to a read error. This sequence joins TRBV5-1 and TRBJ1-2; TRBD1 agrees at 10 bases. The CDR3 loop spans 15 amino acids. Per the germline V gene, CDR1 is SGHRS and CDR2 is YFSETQ. CDR3 region: CASSSRTGGIYGCTF. The CDR3 region has the DNA TGCGCCAGCAGCTCACGGACAGGGGGTATCTATGGCTGCACCTTC.

The chain employs TRBV4-1 and TRBJ2-2, with TRBD1 matching 7 bases. This CDR3 has 17 amino acids. CDR1 is MGHRA and CDR2 is YSYEKL in the germline V gene. Trimming removed 2 bases from V and 0 bases from J; junction bases left unmatched: 6. The CDR3: CASSQSSDRANTGELFF. DNA for the CDR3: TGCGCCAGCAGCCAATCCAGTGACAGGGCGAACACCGGGGAGCTGTTTTTT.

This clonotype was seen repeatedly, ten times or more. A junction boundary mismatches the germline segment, possibly from a read error. J is TRBJ2-2 and V is TRBV12-3 or TRBV12-4, with TRBD2 matching 9 bases. The CDR3 runs 14 residues. CDR3 in DNA: TGTGCCAGCAGTCTAGCGGGAATTGCCGGGGAGCTGTTTTTT. It yields the protein CASSLAGIAGELFF.

The rearrangement joins TRBV5-1 to TRBJ2-5; the D gene is possibly TRBD2 (5 bases). The length of the CDR3 is 14 residues. The V gene lost 1 base and the J gene lost 5 bases, with 12 bases spanning the gap. Germline CDR1 and CDR2: SGHRS and YFSETQ. This chain's CDR3 is CASSLSAGVETQYF. CDR3 nucleotide sequence: TGCGCCAGCAGCTTGTCGGCGGGTGTTGAGACCCAGTACTTC.

The rearrangement joins TRBV12-3 or TRBV12-4 to TRBJ2-3, with 9 nucleotides matching TRBD2. V was pared by 1 base and J by 6 bases, with 2 bases of the junction left unmatched. The CDR3 has 14 residues. CDR3 region: CASSLVAGVDTQYF. Written as DNA, the CDR3 is TGTGCCAGCAGTTTAGTAGCGGGAGTTGATACGCAGTATTTT.

In regard to this clonotype: Its ends do not fully match the called genes, so a read error is possible. CDR3: CAGSFTGEGEQYF. In DNA form, the CDR3 reads TGTGCCGGCAGTTTTACAGGGGAAGGCGAGCAGTACTTC. This rearrangement joins TRBV12-3 or TRBV12-4 to TRBJ2-7; 7 bases are a match to TRBD1. The CDR3 runs 13 residues.

V and J are TRBV11-2 and TRBJ2-2; maybe TRBD1 (6 bases). Germline V gene sequence: CDR1 SGHAT, CDR2 FQNNGV. The CDR3 sequence is 16 residues long. V was trimmed by 5 bases and J by 6 bases, leaving 19 bases between them. In DNA, the CDR3 is TGTGCCAGCAGCGCTCCGGGACAAAAAAACGCCGGGGAGCTGTTTTTT. Its protein product is CASSAPGQKNAGELFF.

This chain joins TRBV11-2 and TRBJ2-1, with 7 positions matching TRBD2. This CDR3 spans 17 amino acids. The V segment lost 3 bases and the J segment 9 bases; nucleotides outside the gene matches: 17. Germline V CDR1 and CDR2: SGHAT, FQNNGV. CDR3 residues: CASSLGTIPLTRGEQFF. In nucleotides, the CDR3 is TGTGCCAGCAGCTTGGGGACTATCCCTCTAACAAGGGGTGAGCAGTTCTTC.

The chain joins TRBV30 to TRBJ1-5; no definite D call. The ends were cut back, 1 base at V and 3 bases at J, with 10 bases in the middle. The germline V gene encodes CDR1 GTSNPN and CDR2 SVGIG (reference sequence). The CDR3 totals 14 residues. CDR3 residues: CAWSGFQNNQPQHF. DNA of the CDR3: TGTGCCTGGAGTGGTTTTCAGAACAATCAGCCCCAGCATTTT.

Regarding this clonotype: This likely comes from a read error, as the CDR3 has no conserved phenylalanine or tryptophan at its end. The chain links TRBV29-1 to TRBJ2-1; TRBD2 aligns across 7 bases. V lost 1 base, J lost 3 bases, and 6 bases stayed unmatched. Germline loops: CDR1 SQVTM, CDR2 ANQGSEA. The CDR3 consists of 15 residues. The CDR3 here is CSVEGRAGLYNEQFL. CDR3 in DNA: TGCAGCGTTGAAGGACGAGCGGGGCTCTACAATGAGCAGTTCTTA.

Details on this clonotype: A junction boundary mismatches the germline segment, possibly from a read error. The V call is TRBV6-5, the J call TRBJ1-1, with D tentatively TRBD1 (5 bases). The germline CDR1 and CDR2 sequences are MNHEY and SVGAGI. This CDR3 contains 14 residues. In nucleotides, the CDR3 is TGTGTCAGCAGACCTTCCGGGACGAACACTGAAGTTTTCTTT. It encodes CVSRPSGTNTEVFF.

As to this clonotype: The conserved final phenylalanine or tryptophan is absent from the CDR3, which likely points to a read error. V gene TRBV10-3 combines with J gene TRBJ1-2; the match to TRBD1 covers 8 bases. The germline CDR1 and CDR2 sequences are ENHRY and SYGVKD. The V gene end was trimmed by 2 bases and the J gene end by 7 bases; junction bases not matched to a gene: 6. The CDR3 is 14 amino acids. Here the CDR3 reads CAISEMSGGFGYTY. CDR3 bases: TGTGCCATCAGTGAGATGTCAGGGGGCTTTGGCTACACCTAC.

This rearrangement joins TRBV28 to TRBJ1-5; D gene uncertain. Germline values: CDR1 MDHEN, CDR2 SYDVKM. The CDR3 totals 13 residues. V was cut by 6 bases and J by 11 bases, with 17 bases left in between. In DNA, the CDR3 is TGTGCCAGCAGCACAGTGACGATCACGGCCCAGCATTTT. Translation gives CASSTVTITAQHF.

This clonotype was recorded a few times. The chain employs TRBV6-5 and TRBJ1-5; TRBD1 might be the D (5 bases). V was clipped by 7 bases and J by 0 bases, with 13 bases between them. The CDR3 totals 15 residues. CDR1 and CDR2 (germline): MNHEY, SVGAGI. The chain's CDR3 is CASTPGGYSNQPQHF. CDR3 coding DNA: TGTGCCAGCACCCCGGGGGGTTATAGCAATCAGCCCCAGCATTTT.

A few counts support this clonotype. The J gene is TRBJ2-7, the V gene TRBV6-1; D gene unclear. The V and J ends lost 1 base and 3 bases respectively, with 7 bases between them. Looked up from germline, CDR1 is MNHNS and CDR2 is SASEGT. This CDR3 comprises 13 residues. The CDR3 loop is CASSEVDDYEQYF. DNA for the CDR3: TGTGCCAGCAGTGAAGTGGACGACTACGAGCAGTACTTC.

The chain uses TRBV30 and TRBJ1-1, with a possible D match to TRBD1 (6 bases). The CDR3 covers 11 residues. Germline V CDR1 and CDR2: GTSNPN, SVGIG (reference sequence). V was cut by 8 bases and J by 6 bases, with 13 bases left in between. CDR3 loop: CAASRGAEAFF. The CDR3 nucleotides read TGTGCCGCTTCGAGGGGGGCTGAAGCTTTCTTT.

V is TRBV11-2 and J is TRBJ2-1, with 8 bases lining up with TRBD2. The J segment lost 13 bases and the V segment lost 5 bases, leaving 13 bases of the junction unmatched. This CDR3 has 14 amino acids. Germline V gene lookup returns CDR1 SGHAT and CDR2 FQNNGV. The DNA for the CDR3 is TGTGCCAGCAGCATACTTAGCGGGGTGGATCTTCAGTTCTTC. It is translated as CASSILSGVDLQFF.

In this sample, this clonotype turned up many times. The chain employs TRBV29-1 and TRBJ2-1; D possibly corresponds to TRBD1 (6 bases). Germline V gene lookup returns CDR1 SQVTM and CDR2 ANQGSEA. The CDR3 sequence is 13 residues long. V lost 8 bases to trimming and J lost 2 bases, with 13 bases between them. CDR3 in amino acids: CSFYRVAYNEQFF. For the CDR3, the DNA is TGCAGCTTCTACAGGGTTGCCTACAATGAGCAGTTCTTC.

Details on this clonotype: This clone may be a read error of a much larger clone one base away. The chain recombines TRBV29-1 with TRBJ2-3; no definite D call. The CDR3 consists of 12 residues. Germline V gives CDR1 SQVTM, CDR2 ANQGSEA. The CDR3 DNA sequence: TGCAACGTTCAAGGTGATACAGATACGCAGTATTTT. It codes for CNVQGDTDTQYF.

This clonotype has only a few counts. The chain recombines TRBV10-3 with TRBJ1-1; D is unclear. Per the germline V gene, CDR1 is ENHRY and CDR2 is SYGVKD. V lost 0 bases, J lost 3 bases, and 11 bases lay in between. This CDR3 is 15 amino acids long. This CDR3 is CAISESSPRDTEAFF. The CDR3 DNA follows: TGTGCCATCAGTGAGTCGTCCCCTAGGGACACTGAAGCTTTCTTT.

With respect to this clonotype: This is likely a read error, given that the CDR3 carries no conserved phenylalanine or tryptophan at its end. The rearrangement links TRBV12-3 or TRBV12-4 to TRBJ2-1; 10 bases align to TRBD2. The V and J ends lost 5 bases and 4 bases, in that order; junction bases with no gene match: 23. CDR3 size: 21 residues. The CDR3 protein is CASSAEGRQPWTSGLYNEQFI. Written as DNA, the CDR3 is TGTGCCAGCAGTGCGGAGGGAAGGCAGCCCTGGACTAGCGGATTGTACAATGAGCAGTTCATC.

A note on this clonotype: One end of the junction does not line up with germline, which may come from a read error. V gene TRBV11-2 combines with J gene TRBJ1-3, with 7 nucleotides matching TRBD1. The germline V gene encodes CDR1 SGHAT and CDR2 FQNNGV. This CDR3 is built from 20 residues. The CDR3 region is CASSLAYYRDRDSYGNTIYF. The CDR3 bases are TGCGCCAGCAGCTTAGCTTATTACCGGGACAGAGATTCCTATGGAAACACCATATATTTT.